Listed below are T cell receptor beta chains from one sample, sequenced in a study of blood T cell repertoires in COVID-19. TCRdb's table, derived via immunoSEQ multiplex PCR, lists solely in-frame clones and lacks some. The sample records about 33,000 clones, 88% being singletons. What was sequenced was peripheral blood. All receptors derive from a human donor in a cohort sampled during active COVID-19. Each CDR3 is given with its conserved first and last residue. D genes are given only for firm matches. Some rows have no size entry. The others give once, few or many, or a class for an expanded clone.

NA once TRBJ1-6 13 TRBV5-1 TGCGCCAGCAGCTTGACAGGGTATTCACCCCTCCACTTT CASSLTGYSPLHF
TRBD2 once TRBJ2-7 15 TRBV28 TGTGCCAGCAGTTTAAGTTTAGCGGGTGCCTACGAGCAGTACTTC CASSLSLAGAYEQYF
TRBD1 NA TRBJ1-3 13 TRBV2 TGTGCCAGCAGCATGACAGGGGGAAACACCATATATTTT CASSMTGGNTIYF
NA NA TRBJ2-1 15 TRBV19 TGTGCCAGTAGTATAGGGGGGGAGTCCTACAATGAGCAGTTCTTC CASSIGGESYNEQFF
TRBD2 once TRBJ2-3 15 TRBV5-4 TGTGCCAGCAGCCGCCCTAGCGGGGGGTTAGATACGCAGTATTTT CASSRPSGGLDTQYF
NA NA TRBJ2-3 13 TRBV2 TGTGCCAGCAGTGCGGGGGAGGTAGATACGCAGTATTTT CASSAGEVDTQYF
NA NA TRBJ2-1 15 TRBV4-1 TGCGCCAGCAGCCAAGAAGGCGCAGGTTACAATGAGCAGTTCTTC CASSQEGAGYNEQFF
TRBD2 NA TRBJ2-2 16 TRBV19 TGTGCCAGTAGAAGGGGACTAGCGGGGGGCACCGGGGAGCTGTTTTTT CASRRGLAGGTGELFF
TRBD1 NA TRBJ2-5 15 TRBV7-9 TGTGCCAGCAGCAGAGGACAGGGGATACAGGAGACCCAGTACTTC CASSRGQGIQETQYF
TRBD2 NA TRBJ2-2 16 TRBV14 TGTGCCAGCAGCCACCGCAGCGGGGCCCACACCGGGGAGCTGTTTTTT CASSHRSGAHTGELFF
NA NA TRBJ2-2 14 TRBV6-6 TGTGCCAGCAGGCCACCGGGGAACACCGGGGAGCTGTTTTTT CASRPPGNTGELFF
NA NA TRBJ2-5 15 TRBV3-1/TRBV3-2 TGTGCCAGCAGCCAAGTCCGTCAGGGGAAAGAGACCCAGTACTTC CASSQVRQGKETQYF
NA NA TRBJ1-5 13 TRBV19 TGTGCCAGTAGTTTCGGTAGCAATCAGCCCCAGCATTTT CASSFGSNQPQHF
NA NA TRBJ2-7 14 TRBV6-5 TGTGCCAGCAGTTACTCTAGTGATCCCTACGAGCAGTACTTC CASSYSSDPYEQYF
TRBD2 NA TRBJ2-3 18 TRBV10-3 TGTGCCATCAGTGACCCCGGGACTAGCGGTCCCCTCCAAGATACGCAGTATTTT CAISDPGTSGPLQDTQYF
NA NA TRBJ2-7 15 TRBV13 TGTGCCAGCAGCTTAGTACAGGAGGGTCCATACGAGCAGTACTTC CASSLVQEGPYEQYF
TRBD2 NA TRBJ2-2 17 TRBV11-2 TGTGCCAGCAGCTCTCAGAGGCTAGCGGGGATCAAGGGGGAGCTGTTTTTT CASSSQRLAGIKGELFF
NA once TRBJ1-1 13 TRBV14 TGTGCCAGCAGGTTGATAGAAAACACTGAAGCTTTCTTT CASRLIENTEAFF
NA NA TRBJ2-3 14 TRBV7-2 TGTGCCAGCAGCTTTAGCGGCAGCACAGATACGCAGTATTTT CASSFSGSTDTQYF
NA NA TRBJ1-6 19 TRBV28 TGTGCCAGCAGTTTATCGGGTGTCAGAAAAAGCTCCTATAATTCACCCCTCCACTTT CASSLSGVRKSSYNSPLHF
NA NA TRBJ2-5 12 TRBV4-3 TGCGCCAGCAGCCAAGGAGGTGAGACCCAGTACTTC CASSQGGETQYF
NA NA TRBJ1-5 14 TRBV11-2 TGTGCCAGCAGTCGGACAGATAGCAATCAGCCCCAGCATTTT CASSRTDSNQPQHF
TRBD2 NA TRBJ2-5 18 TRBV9 TGTGCCAGCAGCCCAGCCGGACTAGCGGGAGGTAGTGAGGAGACCCAGTACTTC CASSPAGLAGGSEETQYF
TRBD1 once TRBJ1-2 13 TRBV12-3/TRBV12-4 TGTGCCAGCAGTTTGGTACAGGGGGGTGTCTACACCTTC CASSLVQGGVYTF
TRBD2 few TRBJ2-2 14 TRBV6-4 TGTGCCAGCAGACGAGGCGGGGGTGCCGGGGAGCTGTTTTTT CASRRGGGAGELFF
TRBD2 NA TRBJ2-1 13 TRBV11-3 TGTGCCAGCAGCGCCGGGCGCGGGGGAGAGCAGTTCTTC CASSAGRGGEQFF
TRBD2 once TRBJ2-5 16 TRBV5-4 TGTGCCAGCACCCAGACTAGCGGGGGGGCCTGGGAGACCCAGTACTTC CASTQTSGGAWETQYF
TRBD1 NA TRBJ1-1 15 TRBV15 TGTGCCACCAGCAGAGTGGGCAGGGGGCTTGATGAAGCTTTCTTT CATSRVGRGLDEAFF
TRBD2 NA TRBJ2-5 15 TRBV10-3 TGTGCCATCAGGGGGACTAGCGGGGGCGGAGAGACCCAGTACTTC CAIRGTSGGGETQYF
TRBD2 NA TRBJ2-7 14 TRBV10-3 TGTGCCATCAGGGCTAGCGGGGCGTCCTACGAGCAGTACTTC CAIRASGASYEQYF
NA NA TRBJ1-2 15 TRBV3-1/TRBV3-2 TGTGCCAGCAGCCAAGACAGGGGTTACGTCTATGGCTACACCTTC CASSQDRGYVYGYTF
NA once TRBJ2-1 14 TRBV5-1 TGCGCCAGCAGCTTAGGGGGGGAATACAATGAGCAGTTCTTC CASSLGGEYNEQFF
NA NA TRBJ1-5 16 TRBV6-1 TGTGCCAGCAGTGAAATAACAGGGCTGAGCAATCAGCCCCAGCATTTT CASSEITGLSNQPQHF
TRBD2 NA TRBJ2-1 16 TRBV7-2 TGTGCCAGCAGCGCCCGACTAGCGGACTCCTACAATGAGCAGTTCTTC CASSARLADSYNEQFF
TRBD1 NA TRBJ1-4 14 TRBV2 TGTGCCAGCAGCACAGGACAGGGAAGTGAAAAACTGTTTTTT CASSTGQGSEKLFF
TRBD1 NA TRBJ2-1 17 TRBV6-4 TGTGCCAGCAGTGACTCGATCCGGGACAGGGGAAAGAATGAGCAGTTCTTC CASSDSIRDRGKNEQFF
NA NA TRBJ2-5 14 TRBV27 TGTGCCAGCAGTACAATCTCCAGGGAAGAGACCCAGTACTTC CASSTISREETQYF
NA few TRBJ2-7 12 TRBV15 TGTGCCACCAGCAGGTCAGGTGTCGAGCAGTACTTC CATSRSGVEQYF
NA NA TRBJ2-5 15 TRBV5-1 TGCGCCAGCAGCTTGGCCATCCGACAGCAAGAGACCCAGTACTTC CASSLAIRQQETQYF
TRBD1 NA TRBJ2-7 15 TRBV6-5 TGTGCCAGCAGTTACGTACAGGGGGGCCCCTACGAGCAGTACTTC CASSYVQGGPYEQYF